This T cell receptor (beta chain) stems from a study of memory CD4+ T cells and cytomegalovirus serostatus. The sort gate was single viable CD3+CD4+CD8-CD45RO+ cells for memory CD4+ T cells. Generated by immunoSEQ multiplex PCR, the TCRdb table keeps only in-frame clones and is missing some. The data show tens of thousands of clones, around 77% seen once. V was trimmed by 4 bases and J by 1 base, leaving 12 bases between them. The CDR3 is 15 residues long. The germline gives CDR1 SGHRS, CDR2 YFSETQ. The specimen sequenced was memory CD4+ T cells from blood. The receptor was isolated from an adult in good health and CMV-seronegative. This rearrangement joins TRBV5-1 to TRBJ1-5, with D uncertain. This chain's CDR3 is CASSPDGASNQPQHF. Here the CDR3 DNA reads TGCGCCAGCAGCCCGGACGGAGCGAGCAATCAGCCCCAGCATTTT. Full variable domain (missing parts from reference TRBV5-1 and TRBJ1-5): KAGVTQTPRYLIKTRGQQVTLSCSPISGHRSVSWYQQTPGQGLQFLFEYFSETQRNKGNFPGRFSGRQFSNSRSEMNVSTLELGDSALYLCASSPDGASNQPQHFGDGTRLSIL.